These 18 T cell receptor beta chains share one sample of origin, sequenced in a study of regulatory T cells in long-lasting Graves disease. The time point: persistent/refractory GD, antithyroid drugs over 5 years with positive TRAb. The TCR library used RNA extracted from PBMCs. With iRepertoire HTBI primers and Arm-PCR of CDR3 regions, TCR beta libraries were built. TCRdb fed the multiplex PCR reads into MiXCR, producing one record per CDR3 protein. The table shows around 510,000 distinct CDR3 sequences, with less than 25% occurring only once. The source material was peripheral blood mononuclear cells (PBMCs), sampled when the disease was refractory, from a patient treated with antithyroid drugs. Receptor source: a female donor with Graves disease.

This chain joins TRBV27 and TRBJ2-7, with D possibly being TRBD1 (5 bases). Trimming took 2 bases from V and 3 from J, leaving 14 bases between them. The germline V gene encodes CDR1 MNHEY and CDR2 SMNVEV (reference sequence). The CDR3 has 15 amino acids. The chain's CDR3 is CASSLNADSCYEQYF. The CDR3 bases are TGTGCCAGCAGTTTAAATGCCGACAGTTGCTACGAGCAGTACTTC.

In this sample, this clonotype turned up many times. This chain joins TRBV28 and TRBJ2-7; D could derive from TRBD1 or TRBD2 (6 bases each). This CDR3 contains 14 residues. V lost 2 bases and J lost 4, with 12 bases in between. CDR1 is MDHEN and CDR2 is SYDVKM in the germline V gene. CDR3 residues: CASSLGGPEYEQYF. The CDR3 DNA is TGTGCCAGCAGTTTAGGGGGGCCGGAGTACGAGCAGTACTTC.

This clonotype was counted ten times or more. The chain combines TRBV11-1 with TRBJ2-7; D ambiguous. The CDR3 has 14 residues. The V end lost 2 bases, the J end lost 0 bases, and 8 bases lay between the germline ends. Germline V CDR1 and CDR2: SGHAT, FQDESV (reference sequence). Written as DNA, the CDR3 is TGTGCCAGCAGCTTACGAGTTAGCTCCTACGAGCAGTACTTC. It yields the protein CASSLRVSSYEQYF.

The gene calls are TRBV5-1 and TRBJ2-5; unclear D gene. This CDR3 has 15 amino acids. Trimming stripped 4 bases from V and 2 bases from J, with 15 bases between. The germline CDR1 and CDR2 sequences are SGHRS and YFSETQ. CDR3 bases: TGCGCCAGCAGCACCGGAAAAATGTGGCAAGAGACCCAGTACTTC. This gives the protein CASSTGKMWQETQYF.

The chain recombines TRBV20-1 with TRBJ2-2; a possible D gene is TRBD2 (5 bases). This CDR3 has 15 amino acids. Per the germline V gene, CDR1 is DFQATT and CDR2 is SNEGSKA (reference sequence). V was trimmed by 0 bases and J by 2 bases, leaving 10 bases between them. CDR3 in DNA: TGCAGTGCTAGAGAAAGTCGGGAAAACACCGGGGAGCTGTTTTTT. Translation: CSARESRENTGELFF.

This clonotype was seen repeatedly, ten times or more. The chain links TRBV11-2 to TRBJ2-7, with D perhaps being TRBD1 or TRBD2 (5 bases each). The CDR3 covers 15 residues. Trimming took off 1 base at V and 1 base at J, with 11 bases between the two ends. Germline V gene lookup returns CDR1 SGHAT and CDR2 FQNNGV. CDR3 sequence: CASSLVLGTSYEQYF. DNA of the CDR3: TGTGCCAGCAGCTTAGTCCTAGGGACGTCCTACGAGCAGTACTTC.

A single count supports this clonotype. The chain joins TRBV29-1 to TRBJ2-7, with D unresolved. V lost 2 bases and J lost 2, with 10 bases in between. The CDR3 is made up of 13 amino acids. Germline V lookup: CDR1 SQVTM, CDR2 ANQGSEA. This chain's CDR3 is CSVESATTYEQYF. The CDR3 coding sequence is TGCAGCGTTGAATCAGCGACAACCTACGAGCAGTACTTC.

As for this clonotype: This clone may be a read error of a much larger clone one base away. Given the absence of the conserved phenylalanine or tryptophan at the CDR3 end, a read error is likely. The chain recombines TRBV30 with TRBJ2-7, with 7 bases matching TRBD1. The CDR3 has 13 amino acids. J was trimmed by 4 bases and V by 1 base; bases with no gene match: 4. The germline gives CDR1 GTSNPN, CDR2 SVGIG (reference sequence). The CDR3: CAWSGDRQYEQYL. The CDR3 DNA follows: TGTGCCTGGAGTGGGGACAGACAATACGAGCAGTACCTC.

This clonotype was seen ten or more times. This chain uses TRBV20-1 with TRBJ1-4; 9 positions agree with TRBD1. Germline V lookup: CDR1 DFQATT, CDR2 SNEGSKA (reference sequence). Trimming cost V 3 bases and J 6 bases; bases outside gene matches: 8. The CDR3 spans 15 residues. The CDR3 is CSASSDRGYHEKLFF. The CDR3 DNA follows: TGCAGTGCTAGCTCCGACAGGGGGTATCATGAAAAACTGTTTTTT.

The chain joins TRBV11-2 to TRBJ2-7; 12 nucleotides agree with TRBD2. Per the germline V gene, CDR1 is SGHAT and CDR2 is FQNNGV. Losses at the gene ends were 5 bases for V and 7 bases for J; bases not matched to a gene: 12. The CDR3 totals 16 residues. DNA for the CDR3: TGTGCCAGCAGCCGGACTAGCGGGAATATACACAATGAGCAGTACTTC. It encodes CASSRTSGNIHNEQYF. The full variable domain, completed using reference TRBV11-2 and TRBJ2-7, is EAGVAQSPRYKIIEKRQSVAFWCNPISGHATLYWYQQILGQGPKLLIQFQNNGVVDDSQLPKDRFSAERLKGVDSTLKIQPAKLEDSAVYLCASSRTSGNIHNEQYFGPGTRLTVT.

This clonotype was found a few times. The chain couples TRBV20-1 to TRBJ2-4; tentative D call: TRBD1 (5 bases). Germline V gene sequence: CDR1 DFQATT, CDR2 SNEGSKA (reference sequence). This CDR3 contains 15 residues. Deletions cut 0 bases from V and 2 bases from J, with 11 bases between. The CDR3 DNA follows: TGCAGTGCTAGAGATGGGGCGGATTCCAAAAACATTCAGTACTTC. Encoded protein: CSARDGADSKNIQYF.

The V gene is TRBV7-9, the J gene TRBJ1-1; D may be TRBD1 (6 bases). Germline lookup yields CDR1 SEHNR and CDR2 FQNEAQ (reference sequence). The CDR3 extends over 14 amino acids. Trimming took off 6 bases at V and 1 base at J, with 12 bases between the two ends. The CDR3 reads CASRGGPSNTEAFF. The CDR3 DNA is TGTGCCAGCAGGGGGGGGCCCTCGAACACTGAAGCTTTCTTT. Drawing the rest from reference TRBV7-9 and TRBJ1-1, the complete variable domain is DTGVSQNPRHKITKRGQNVTFRCDPISEHNRLYWYRQTLGQGPEFLTYFQNEAQLEKSRLLSDRFSAERPKGSFSTLEIQRTEQGDSAMYLCASRGGPSNTEAFFGQGTRLTVV.

This clonotype was recorded at least ten times. This chain connects TRBV19 to TRBJ1-2, with 7 bases lining up with TRBD1. The CDR3 consists of 15 residues. Germline V gives CDR1 LNHDA, CDR2 SQIVND (reference sequence). Trimming took 7 bases from V and 7 from J; bases not matched to a gene: 15. The CDR3 loop is CASNGRGQLLRGYTF. The CDR3 region has the DNA TGTGCCAGTAATGGTCGGGGACAGTTACTTCGTGGCTACACCTTC.

The chain joins TRBV6-2 or TRBV6-3 to TRBJ2-5; D is unresolved. The germline V gene encodes CDR1 MNHEY and CDR2 SVGEGT. The CDR3 totals 16 residues. Trimming stripped 2 bases from V and 4 bases from J, with 17 bases between. This chain's CDR3 is CASSYSSAQWGETQYF. The CDR3, as DNA: TGTGCCAGCAGTTACAGTTCGGCCCAGTGGGGAGAGACCCAGTACTTC.

The rearrangement uses TRBV29-1 and TRBJ2-7; D gene ambiguous. With 3 bases removed from V and 4 bases from J, the gap between germline ends came to 16 bases. This CDR3 is built from 14 residues. Germline-derived CDR1 and CDR2 are SQVTM and ANQGSEA. The CDR3 region is CSVDLASQGYEQYF. DNA for the CDR3: TGCAGCGTTGACTTGGCGTCGCAAGGGTACGAGCAGTACTTC.

In its sample, this clonotype was seen many times. The chain recombines TRBV12-3 or TRBV12-4 with TRBJ1-5, with TRBD1 as a possible D gene (6 bases). The CDR3 extends over 12 amino acids. V gave up 5 bases and J gave up 7 bases, with 9 bases separating them. CDR3 loop: CASSQDRQPQHF. CDR3 DNA: TGTGCCAGCAGTCAGGACAGACAGCCCCAGCATTTT.

The chain employs TRBV4-2 and TRBJ2-1; 8 bases fit TRBD1. Trimming took 1 base from V and 2 from J; bases not matched to a gene: 4. In germline, CDR1 is LGHNA, CDR2 YNFKEQ. CDR3 length: 16 amino acids. Here the CDR3 DNA reads TGTGCCAGCAGCCAAGGAGACAGGGGTACCTACAATGAGCAGTTCTTC. Protein: CASSQGDRGTYNEQFF.

The J gene is TRBJ2-2, the V gene TRBV6-5; D remains ambiguous. Germline CDR1 MNHEY, CDR2 SVGAGI. The CDR3 consists of 19 residues. The germline V and J ends were trimmed by 4 bases and 5 bases, with 26 bases remaining between them. CDR3 protein: CASSFSMDDSISDTGELFF. In nucleotides, the CDR3 is TGTGCCAGCAGTTTCTCCATGGACGACTCGATATCGGATACCGGGGAGCTGTTTTTT.